One T cell receptor beta chain is described in this entry. Its target is not known. This CDR3 is 14 amino acids long. Germline CDR1 and CDR2: LNHDA and SQIVND (reference sequence). V dropped 5 bases and J dropped 0 bases, with 8 bases sitting between them. Authors of the study amplified TCR beta CDR3 regions from RNA transcripts. First-round RT-PCR targeting the TCR CDR3 was performed with the HTBI primer set. A single record per CDR3 protein comes from TCRdb applying MiXCR to the multiplex PCR reads. The sample holds fewer than 750,000 distinct CDR3 sequences; about 15% are singletons and the top ten take around 12%. Reasons for excluding patients were uncontrolled infection, other autoimmune disease, pregnancy or lactation. Every diagnosis used clinical symptoms, serum thyroxine and TRAb, thyroid ultrasound and orbital computed tomography. About 10 ml fresh peripheral blood yielded the PBMCs. The data are from a study of T cells in Graves' hyperthyroidism and ophthalmopathy. Findings and limits, study-wide: Ophthalmopathy got predicted by the model a median approximately 6 months before its onset.

Sequenced sample: blood. The V and J genes are TRBV19 and TRBJ1-5; D ambiguous. The receptor was isolated from a woman between 50 and 59 years old with Graves' ophthalmopathy. CDR3 nucleotide sequence: TGTGCCAGTAGTCGCCAGGTTAGCAATCAGCCCCAGCATTTT. It is translated as CASSRQVSNQPQHF.